A selection of T cell receptor beta chains follows, all from one sample in a study of blood T cell repertoires in COVID-19. Profiled with immunoSEQ multiplex PCR; TCRdb holds only in-frame clones, not every one. Of nearly 300,000 clones listed, approximately 88% were seen once; the top ten hold more than 1.2%. The sample taken for sequencing was peripheral blood. The receptors come from a human donor with COVID-19, enrolled during active disease. The donor label of this sample is uncertain. Both conserved end residues are part of each CDR3. The D gene is left open where the match is weak. Rows may omit the clone size; those that give it use once, few, many or a size class.

-	TRBV7-8	few	TRBJ2-7	CASGHRGGYEQYF	TGTGCCAGCGGACACAGGGGGGGTTACGAGCAGTACTTC
-	TRBV7-3	-	TRBJ2-2	CASSPKRDGNTGELFF	TGTGCCAGCAGCCCGAAACGGGATGGGAACACCGGGGAGCTGTTTTTT
TRBD2	TRBV19	-	TRBJ2-1	CASSPGLAAAYNEQFF	TGTGCCAGTAGCCCGGGACTAGCGGCAGCCTACAATGAGCAGTTCTTC
TRBD2	TRBV7-2	-	TRBJ2-7	CASSQIAGSSYEQYF	TGTGCCAGCAGCCAAATAGCGGGAAGCTCCTACGAGCAGTACTTC
TRBD1	TRBV27	few	TRBJ1-6	CASSRTGRSPLHF	TGTGCCAGCAGTAGGACAGGGAGATCACCCCTCCACTTT
TRBD1	TRBV5-4	few	TRBJ2-6	CASSVGQGAFAGANVLTF	TGTGCCAGCAGCGTGGGACAGGGGGCGTTTGCTGGGGCCAACGTCCTGACTTTC
-	TRBV11-2	-	TRBJ1-2	CASSLVQGHGYTF	TGTGCCAGCAGCTTAGTACAGGGTCATGGCTACACCTTC
-	TRBV4-1	-	TRBJ1-4	CASSRSSWGEGANEKLFF	TGCGCCAGCAGCCGATCATCATGGGGCGAGGGGGCTAATGAAAAACTGTTTTTT
TRBD1	TRBV12-5	few	TRBJ1-6	CASGPDRGPLHF	TGTGCTAGTGGTCCAGACAGGGGACCCCTCCACTTT
TRBD2	TRBV18	-	TRBJ2-2	CASSPLAGVDTGELFF	TGTGCCAGCTCACCTCTAGCGGGGGTCGACACCGGGGAGCTGTTTTTT
TRBD2	TRBV7-9	-	TRBJ2-7	CASSLLMAGETYEQYF	TGTGCCAGCAGCTTATTGATGGCGGGAGAAACCTACGAGCAGTACTTC
-	TRBV29-1	few	TRBJ2-7	CSVDTDSYEQYF	TGCAGCGTTGATACAGATTCCTACGAGCAGTACTTC
TRBD1	TRBV9	-	TRBJ1-4	CASSPRDSREKLFF	TGTGCCAGCAGCCCCCGGGACAGTCGCGAAAAACTGTTTTTT
-	TRBV19	once	TRBJ1-4	CASSIRGPSSARLASGDEREKLFF	TGTGCCAGTAGTATTCGCGGACCATCCTCTGCCCGCCTGGCCTCGGGGGACGAGAGGGAAAAACTGTTTTTT
TRBD2	TRBV9	once	TRBJ2-1	CASSVGTSPYNEQFF	TGTGCCAGCAGCGTAGGGACTAGCCCCTACAATGAGCAGTTCTTC
-	TRBV20-1	-	TRBJ1-2	CSATANYGYTF	TGCAGTGCTACGGCTAACTATGGCTACACCTTC
-	TRBV27	-	TRBJ1-4	CASSFRTDTNEKLFF	TGTGCCAGCAGTTTCCGGACAGATACCAATGAAAAACTGTTTTTT
-	TRBV6-6	-	TRBJ2-1	CASSYSLIEQFF	TGTGCCAGCAGTTACTCTCTAATCGAGCAGTTCTTC
TRBD1	TRBV7-9	-	TRBJ2-7	CASSLRQGSSYEQYF	TGTGCCAGCAGCTTAAGACAGGGCAGCTCCTACGAGCAGTACTTC
-	TRBV12-3/TRBV12-4	-	TRBJ1-5	CASSTGYNQPQHF	TGTGCCAGCAGTACAGGGTACAATCAGCCCCAGCATTTT
TRBD1	TRBV13	-	TRBJ2-5	CASSFTGAQYF	TGTGCCAGCAGCTTCACAGGGGCCCAGTACTTC
-	TRBV10-1	-	TRBJ2-7	CASSGRHSSYEQYF	TGCGCCAGCAGTGGCAGGCATAGCTCCTACGAGCAGTACTTC
-	TRBV19	-	TRBJ2-1	CASSIQGLAANEQFF	TGTGCCAGTAGTATACAGGGGCTGGCGGCCAATGAGCAGTTCTTC
-	TRBV7-8	-	TRBJ2-7	CASSLAASYEQYF	TGTGCCAGCAGCTTAGCGGCATCCTACGAGCAGTACTTC
TRBD2	TRBV9	-	TRBJ2-1	CASSTGLAGDEQFF	TGTGCCAGCAGCACCGGACTAGCGGGAGATGAGCAGTTCTTC
-	TRBV5-6	-	TRBJ2-3	CASSFGAGATDTQYF	TGTGCCAGCAGCTTTGGGGCGGGGGCCACAGATACGCAGTATTTT
-	TRBV15	-	TRBJ1-2	CATSIRFGESYTF	TGTGCCACCAGCATACGTTTTGGGGAGAGCTACACCTTC
-	TRBV5-5	once	TRBJ2-7	CASSLSTYEQYF	TGTGCCAGCAGCCTCAGTACCTACGAGCAGTACTTC
-	TRBV30	-	TRBJ1-6	CAWSVQSGENSPLHF	TGTGCCTGGAGTGTACAGTCAGGGGAGAATTCACCCCTCCACTTT
-	TRBV4-3	-	TRBJ2-2	CASSVTSRTGELFF	TGCGCCAGCAGTGTGACTAGTCGAACCGGGGAGCTGTTTTTT
TRBD2	TRBV6-6	-	TRBJ2-1	CASSPIAGGDDEQFF	TGTGCCAGCAGTCCCATAGCGGGGGGCGATGATGAGCAGTTCTTC
TRBD2	TRBV7-6	-	TRBJ2-7	CASSLVLAGAGYEQYF	TGTGCCAGCAGCTTAGTCCTAGCGGGAGCCGGGTACGAGCAGTACTTC
TRBD1	TRBV30	-	TRBJ1-5	CAWSENRGWQPQHF	TGTGCCTGGAGTGAAAACAGGGGCTGGCAGCCCCAGCATTTT
TRBD1	TRBV7-9	-	TRBJ1-1	CASSPTGGEGYTEAFF	TGTGCCAGCAGCCCTACAGGGGGCGAAGGGTACACTGAAGCTTTCTTT
-	TRBV29-1	-	TRBJ2-6	CSGQIGANVLTF	TGCAGCGGCCAGATTGGGGCCAACGTCCTGACTTTC
-	TRBV2	-	TRBJ1-2	CASSVSGGYTF	TGTGCCAGCAGTGTCTCAGGTGGCTACACCTTC
TRBD2	TRBV19	-	TRBJ2-5	CASSGGSGRAGETQYF	TGTGCCAGTAGTGGGGGTAGCGGGAGGGCCGGAGAGACCCAGTACTTC
-	TRBV24-1	-	TRBJ1-5	CATSDLEGAYSNQPQHF	TGTGCCACCAGTGATTTGGAAGGGGCCTATAGCAATCAGCCCCAGCATTTT
-	TRBV6-6	-	TRBJ2-1	CASSLASASYNEQFF	TGTGCCAGCAGTCTCGCTAGCGCATCCTACAATGAGCAGTTCTTC
-	TRBV3-1/TRBV3-2	-	TRBJ2-2	CASSSDSGELFF	TGTGCCAGCAGCTCAGACTCGGGGGAGCTGTTTTTT
-	TRBV28	-	TRBJ1-5	CASSFKLGGAQPQHF	TGTGCCAGCAGTTTTAAGTTAGGGGGAGCGCAGCCCCAGCATTTT
TRBD2	TRBV7-9	-	TRBJ2-7	CASSLGLADYEQYF	TGTGCCAGCAGCTTGGGACTAGCGGACTACGAGCAGTACTTC
-	TRBV3-1/TRBV3-2	-	TRBJ2-7	CASSQGIRGASYEQYF	TGTGCCAGCAGCCAAGGGATTCGGGGGGCCTCGTACGAGCAGTACTTC
TRBD1	TRBV9	-	TRBJ2-1	CASSVARVGPGGAVGEQFF	TGTGCCAGCAGCGTAGCTAGGGTGGGGCCAGGGGGCGCGGTGGGTGAGCAGTTCTTC
TRBD1	TRBV11-1	-	TRBJ2-5	CASSAPGGAETQYF	TGTGCCAGCAGCGCCCCAGGGGGCGCAGAGACCCAGTACTTC
-	TRBV5-4	once	TRBJ2-1	CASSLSGGVYNEQFF	TGTGCCAGCAGCTTGTCAGGAGGTGTCTACAATGAGCAGTTCTTC
TRBD2	TRBV5-1	-	TRBJ2-1	CASSLRVTSGAGHNEQFF	TGCGCCAGCAGCTTGAGGGTAACTAGCGGGGCAGGGCACAATGAGCAGTTCTTC
TRBD2	TRBV5-1	-	TRBJ2-1	CASSPGLAGGTEQFF	TGCGCCAGCAGCCCCGGACTAGCGGGGGGGACTGAGCAGTTCTTC
-	TRBV7-2	-	TRBJ2-3	CASSLVHLADTQYF	TGTGCCAGCAGCTTAGTACACCTCGCCGATACGCAGTATTTT
-	TRBV6-5	once	TRBJ1-5	CASSWASQNQPQHF	TGTGCCAGCAGTTGGGCAAGCCAGAATCAGCCCCAGCATTTT
-	TRBV20-1	once	TRBJ1-1	CSASGRVNTEAFF	TGCAGTGCTAGTGGCAGGGTGAACACTGAAGCTTTCTTT
TRBD2	TRBV6-2/TRBV6-3	-	TRBJ2-7	CASSYRGAGVGYLYEQYF	TGTGCCAGCAGTTACCGGGGTGCGGGGGTAGGATATTTGTACGAGCAGTACTTC